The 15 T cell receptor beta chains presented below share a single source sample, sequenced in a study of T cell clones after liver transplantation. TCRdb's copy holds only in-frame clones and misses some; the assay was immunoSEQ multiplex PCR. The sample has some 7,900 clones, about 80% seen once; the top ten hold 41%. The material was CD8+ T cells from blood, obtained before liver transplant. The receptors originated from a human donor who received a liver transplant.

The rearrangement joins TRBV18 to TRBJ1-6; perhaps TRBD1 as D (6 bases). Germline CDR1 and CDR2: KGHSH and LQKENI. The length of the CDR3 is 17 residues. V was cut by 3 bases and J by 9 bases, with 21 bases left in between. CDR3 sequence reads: CASSPGDGAGESSPLHF. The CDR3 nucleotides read TGTGCCAGCTCACCGGGGGACGGAGCAGGGGAAAGTTCACCCCTCCACTTT.

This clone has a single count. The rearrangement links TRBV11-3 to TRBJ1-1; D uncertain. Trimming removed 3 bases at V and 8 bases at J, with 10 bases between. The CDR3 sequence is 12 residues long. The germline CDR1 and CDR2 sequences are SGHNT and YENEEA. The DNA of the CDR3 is TGTGCCAGCAGCTTCGGGGATTCCGAAGCTTTCTTT. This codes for CASSFGDSEAFF. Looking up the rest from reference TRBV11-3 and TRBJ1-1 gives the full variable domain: EAGVVQSPRYKIIEKKQPVAFWCNPISGHNTLYWYLQNLGQGPELLIRYENEEAVDDSQLPKDRFSAERLKGVDSTLKIQPAELGDSAVYLCASSFGDSEAFFGQGTRLTVV.

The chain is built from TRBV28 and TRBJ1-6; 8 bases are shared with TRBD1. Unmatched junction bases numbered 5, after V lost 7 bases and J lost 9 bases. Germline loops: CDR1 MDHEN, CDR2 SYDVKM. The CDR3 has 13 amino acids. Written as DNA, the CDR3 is TGTGCCAGCACTCGGACAGGGATTTCACCCCTCCACTTT. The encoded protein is CASTRTGISPLHF.

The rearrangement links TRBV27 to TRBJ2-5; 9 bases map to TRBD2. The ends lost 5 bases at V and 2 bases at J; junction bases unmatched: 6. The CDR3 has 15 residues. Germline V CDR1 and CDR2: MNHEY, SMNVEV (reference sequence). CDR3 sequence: CASSPAGGQQETQYF. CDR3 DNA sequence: TGTGCCAGCAGTCCAGCGGGGGGCCAACAAGAGACCCAGTACTTC.

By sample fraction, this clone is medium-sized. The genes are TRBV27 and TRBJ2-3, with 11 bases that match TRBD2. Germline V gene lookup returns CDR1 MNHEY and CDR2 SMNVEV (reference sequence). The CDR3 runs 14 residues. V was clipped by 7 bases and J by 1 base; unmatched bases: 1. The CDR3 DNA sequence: TGTGCCAGCAAACTAGCGGGAGGCACAGATACGCAGTATTTT. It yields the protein CASKLAGGTDTQYF.

This chain's CDR3 is CASSRDTYQPQHF. The CDR3 bases are TGTGCCAGCAGCCGGGACACTTATCAGCCCCAGCATTTT. This chain links TRBV27 with TRBJ1-5, with D possibly being TRBD1 (6 bases). Trimming took 6 bases from V and 5 from J, leaving 11 bases between them. The length of the CDR3 is 13 residues. From germline, CDR1 is MNHEY and CDR2 SMNVEV (reference sequence).

The CDR3 region is CASSLVASGTDTQYF. The CDR3 coding sequence is TGTGCCAGCAGCTTGGTGGCTAGCGGCACAGATACGCAGTATTTT. The chain joins TRBV5-6 to TRBJ2-3; D possibly corresponds to TRBD2 (6 bases). Germline V gene data show CDR1 as SGHDT and CDR2 as YYEEEE. The CDR3 consists of 15 residues. Trimming took 0 bases from V and 1 from J, leaving 9 bases between them.

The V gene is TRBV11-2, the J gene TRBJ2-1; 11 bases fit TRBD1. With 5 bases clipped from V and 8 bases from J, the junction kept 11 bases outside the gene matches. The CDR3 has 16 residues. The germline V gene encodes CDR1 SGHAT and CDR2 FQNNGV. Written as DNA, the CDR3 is TGTGCCAGCAGCGAATTCGAAGGACAGGGGGCCCATGAGCAGTTCTTC. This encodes CASSEFEGQGAHEQFF.

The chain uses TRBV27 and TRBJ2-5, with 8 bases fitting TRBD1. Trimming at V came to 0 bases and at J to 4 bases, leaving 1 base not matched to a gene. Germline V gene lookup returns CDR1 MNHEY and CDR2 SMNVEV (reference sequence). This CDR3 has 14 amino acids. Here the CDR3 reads CASSLSGQGETQYF. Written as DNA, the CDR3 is TGTGCCAGCAGTTTATCAGGACAGGGAGAGACCCAGTACTTC.

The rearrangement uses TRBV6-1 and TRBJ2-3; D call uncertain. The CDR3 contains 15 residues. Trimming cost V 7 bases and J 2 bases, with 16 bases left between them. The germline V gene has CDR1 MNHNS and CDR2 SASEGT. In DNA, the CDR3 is TGTGCCAGCACCGGTGTGGAGACCTCCACAGATACGCAGTATTTT. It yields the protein CASTGVETSTDTQYF.

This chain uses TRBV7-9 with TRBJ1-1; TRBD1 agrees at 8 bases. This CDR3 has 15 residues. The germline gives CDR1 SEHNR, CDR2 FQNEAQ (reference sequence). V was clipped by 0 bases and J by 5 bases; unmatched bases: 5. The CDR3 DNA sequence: TGTGCCAGCAGCTTAGCACAGGGGGTAGATACTGAAGCTTTCTTT. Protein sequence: CASSLAQGVDTEAFF.

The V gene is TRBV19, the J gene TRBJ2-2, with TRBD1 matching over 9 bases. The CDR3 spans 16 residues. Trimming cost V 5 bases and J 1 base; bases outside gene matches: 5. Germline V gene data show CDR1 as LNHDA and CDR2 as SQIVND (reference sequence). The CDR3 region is CASSPGTGWNTGELFF. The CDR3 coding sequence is TGTGCCAGTAGTCCCGGGACAGGGTGGAACACCGGGGAGCTGTTTTTT.

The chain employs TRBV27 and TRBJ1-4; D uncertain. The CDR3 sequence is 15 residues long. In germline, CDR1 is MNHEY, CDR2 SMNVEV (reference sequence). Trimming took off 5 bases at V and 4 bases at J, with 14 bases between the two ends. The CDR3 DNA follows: TGTGCCAGCAGTCGCTTCCGGGGAGGTAATGAAAAACTGTTTTTT. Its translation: CASSRFRGGNEKLFF.

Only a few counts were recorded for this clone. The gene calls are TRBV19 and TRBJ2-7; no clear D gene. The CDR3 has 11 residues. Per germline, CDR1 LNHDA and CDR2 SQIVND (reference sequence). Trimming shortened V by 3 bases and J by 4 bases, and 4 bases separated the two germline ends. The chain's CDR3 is CASSIGYEQYF. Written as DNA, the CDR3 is TGTGCCAGTAGTATCGGGTACGAGCAGTACTTC. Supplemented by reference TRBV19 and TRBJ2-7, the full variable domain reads DGGITQSPKYLFRKEGQNVTLSCEQNLNHDAMYWYRQDPGQGLRLIYYSQIVNDFQKGDIAEGYSVSREKKESFPLTVTSAQKNPTAFYLCASSIGYEQYFGPGTRLTVT.

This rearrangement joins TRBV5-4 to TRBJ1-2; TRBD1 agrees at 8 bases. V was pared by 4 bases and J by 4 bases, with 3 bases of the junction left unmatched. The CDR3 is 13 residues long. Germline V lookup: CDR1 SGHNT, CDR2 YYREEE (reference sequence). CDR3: CASSDRGTYGYTF. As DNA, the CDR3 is TGTGCCAGCAGCGACAGGGGAACCTATGGCTACACCTTC.